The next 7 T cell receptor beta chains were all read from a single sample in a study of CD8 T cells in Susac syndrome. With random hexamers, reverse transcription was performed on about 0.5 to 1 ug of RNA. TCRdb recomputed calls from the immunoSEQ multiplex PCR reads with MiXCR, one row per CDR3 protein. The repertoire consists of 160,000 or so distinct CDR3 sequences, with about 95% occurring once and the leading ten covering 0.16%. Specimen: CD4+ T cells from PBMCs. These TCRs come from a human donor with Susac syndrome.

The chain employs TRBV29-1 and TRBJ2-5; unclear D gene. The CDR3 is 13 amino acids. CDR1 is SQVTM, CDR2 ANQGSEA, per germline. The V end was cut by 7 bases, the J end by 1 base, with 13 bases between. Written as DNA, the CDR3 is TGCAGCGCCAGCCCGGCAGCCCAAGAGACCCAGTACTTC. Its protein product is CSASPAAQETQYF.

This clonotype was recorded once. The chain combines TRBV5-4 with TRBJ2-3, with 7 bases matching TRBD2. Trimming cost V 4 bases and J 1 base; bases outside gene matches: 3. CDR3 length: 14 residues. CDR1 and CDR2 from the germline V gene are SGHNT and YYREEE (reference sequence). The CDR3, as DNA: TGTGCCAGCAGCATGGCGGGGGGCACAGATACGCAGTATTTT. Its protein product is CASSMAGGTDTQYF.

The DNA for the CDR3 is TGTGCCGAACAGGGCCCCTCAAGATCTAACTATGGCTACACCTTC. Protein: CAEQGPSRSNYGYTF. V and J are TRBV2 and TRBJ1-2; D might be TRBD1 (6 bases). The CDR3 has 15 amino acids. The V end lost 11 bases, the J end lost 0 bases, and 19 bases lay between the germline ends. The germline V gene has CDR1 SNHLY and CDR2 FYNNEI.

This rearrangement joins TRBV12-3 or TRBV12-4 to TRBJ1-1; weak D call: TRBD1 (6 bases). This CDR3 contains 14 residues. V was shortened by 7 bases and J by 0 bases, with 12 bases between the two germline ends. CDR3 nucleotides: TGTGCCAGCATTATGACAGGAATGAACACTGAAGCTTTCTTT. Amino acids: CASIMTGMNTEAFF.

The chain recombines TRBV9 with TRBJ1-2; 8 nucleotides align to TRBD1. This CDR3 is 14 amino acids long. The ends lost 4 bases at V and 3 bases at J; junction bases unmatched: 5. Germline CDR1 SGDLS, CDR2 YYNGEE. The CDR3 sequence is CASSSHRGDYGYTF. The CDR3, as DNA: TGTGCCAGCAGCTCGCACAGGGGGGACTATGGCTACACCTTC.

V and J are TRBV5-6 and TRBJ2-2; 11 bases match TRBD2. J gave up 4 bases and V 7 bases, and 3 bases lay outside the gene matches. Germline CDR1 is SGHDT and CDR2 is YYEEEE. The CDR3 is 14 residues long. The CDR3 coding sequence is TGTGCCAGCCTTGGACTAGCGGGCACCGGGGAGCTGTTTTTT. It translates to CASLGLAGTGELFF.

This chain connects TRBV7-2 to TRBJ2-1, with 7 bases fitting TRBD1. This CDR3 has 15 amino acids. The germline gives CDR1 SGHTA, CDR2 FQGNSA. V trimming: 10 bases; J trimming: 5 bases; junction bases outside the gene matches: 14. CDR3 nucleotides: TGTGCCACCAGGCCCTGGACAGGATCAAACAATGAGCAGTTCTTC. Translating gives CATRPWTGSNNEQFF. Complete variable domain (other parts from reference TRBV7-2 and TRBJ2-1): GAGVSQSPSNKVTEKGKDVELRCDPISGHTALYWYRQSLGQGLEFLIYFQGNSAPDKSGLPSDRFSAERTGGSVSTLTIQRTQQEDSAVYLCATRPWTGSNNEQFFGPGTRLTVL.